A single sample gave rise to the 19 T cell receptor beta chains below, sequenced in a study of cytomegalovirus exposure and HLA in healthy donors. PCR amplification relied on 60 Vbeta primers (plus 13 Jbeta primers). Profiled with immunoSEQ multiplex PCR; TCRdb holds only in-frame clones, not every one. The profile shows 120,000 to 150,000 clones, around 85% of them singletons. Sequencing was done on a sample of PBMCs. The receptors derive from a woman in her twenties or thirties in good health and CMV-seronegative.

The chain has TRBV5-1 and TRBJ1-1, with TRBD1 matching over 10 bases. Losses at the gene ends were 4 bases for V and 6 bases for J; bases not matched to a gene: 6. The CDR3 is 14 amino acids. Germline values: CDR1 SGHRS, CDR2 YFSETQ. CDR3 coding DNA: TGCGCCAGCAGCAGACAGGGGGCACAGGCTGAAGCTTTCTTT. As protein: CASSRQGAQAEAFF.

The chain is built from TRBV4-3 and TRBJ2-7; TRBD1 agrees at 7 bases. With V trimmed by 1 base and J by 1 base, 4 bases remained unmatched. The length of the CDR3 is 15 residues. The V gene's germline CDR1 is LGHNA and CDR2 YSLEER. The CDR3 loop reads CASSQARTGSYEQYF. CDR3 coding DNA: TGCGCCAGCAGCCAAGCCCGGACAGGTTCCTACGAGCAGTACTTC.

This chain links TRBV19 with TRBJ2-7, with D possibly being TRBD2 (5 bases). The CDR3 spans 16 residues. The germline V gene has CDR1 LNHDA and CDR2 SQIVND (reference sequence). The ends were cut back, 5 bases at V and 0 bases at J, with 17 bases in the middle. Here the CDR3 reads CASSSPGGPSSYEQYF. The CDR3 DNA follows: TGTGCCAGTAGTTCCCCTGGCGGGCCGAGCTCCTACGAGCAGTACTTC.

The rearrangement uses TRBV30 and TRBJ1-5; possible D gene TRBD1, 6 bases. This CDR3 is 15 amino acids long. Germline loops: CDR1 GTSNPN, CDR2 SVGIG (reference sequence). V was pared by 2 bases and J by 6 bases, with 17 bases between. The CDR3 loop reads CAWSSRGAWGQPQHF. For the CDR3, the DNA is TGTGCCTGGAGTTCCCGGGGGGCGTGGGGTCAGCCCCAGCATTTT.

This clone has just one count. The chain couples TRBV29-1 to TRBJ1-5, with 8 bases that match TRBD1. This CDR3 has 17 amino acids. Losses at the gene ends were 1 base for V and 0 bases for J; bases not matched to a gene: 8. Per the germline V gene, CDR1 is SQVTM and CDR2 is ANQGSEA. The CDR3 reads CSVEGSAGGHSNQPQHF. CDR3 coding DNA: TGCAGCGTTGAAGGATCGGCAGGGGGCCATAGCAATCAGCCCCAGCATTTT. Full variable domain (remainder filled in from reference TRBV29-1 and TRBJ1-5): SAVISQKPSRDICQRGTSLTIQCQVDSQVTMMFWYRQQPGQSLTLIATANQGSEATYESGFVIDKFPISRPNLTFSTLTVSNMSPEDSSIYLCSVEGSAGGHSNQPQHFGDGTRLSIL.

The chain is built from TRBV28 and TRBJ2-3; a possible D gene is TRBD2 (6 bases). CDR3 length equals 13 residues. The germline V gene has CDR1 MDHEN and CDR2 SYDVKM. V was pared by 7 bases and J by 11 bases, with 19 bases between. The CDR3: CASIPAGRGMQYF. The DNA of the CDR3 is TGTGCCAGCATCCCTGCGGGACGAGGGATGCAGTATTTT.

This sequence joins TRBV7-9 and TRBJ2-7; TRBD1 agrees at 7 bases. CDR3 length equals 14 residues. With V trimmed by 7 bases and J by 3 bases, 9 bases remained unmatched. Germline values: CDR1 SEHNR, CDR2 FQNEAQ (reference sequence). Here the CDR3 reads CASTHGQVFYEQYF. In DNA, the CDR3 is TGTGCCAGCACTCATGGACAGGTTTTCTACGAGCAGTACTTC.

The CDR3 sequence: CASSTPGQGPFWRYF. DNA of the CDR3: TGCGCCAGCAGCACACCGGGACAGGGCCCTTTTTGGCGGTACTTC. V usage is TRBV5-1 and J usage is TRBJ2-5, with 9 bases fitting TRBD1. Germline assignment: CDR1 SGHRS and CDR2 YFSETQ. After removal of 4 bases from V and 13 bases from J, the junction contained 17 bases not matched to a gene. This CDR3 contains 15 residues.

A few counts support this clone. The chain links TRBV5-6 to TRBJ1-6; D unresolved. Deletions cut 2 bases from V and 5 bases from J, with 11 bases between. CDR1 is SGHDT, CDR2 YYEEEE, per germline. The CDR3 is 15 residues long. The CDR3 region is CASSFWATNNSPLHF. The CDR3 nucleotides read TGTGCCAGCAGCTTTTGGGCGACAAATAATTCACCCCTCCACTTT.

The DNA for the CDR3 is TGTGCCACGCGGGACAGGGCCGGGACTAGCGGATTCTTC. Translation: CATRDRAGTSGFF. The V call is TRBV19, the J call TRBJ2-1, with 11 bases matching TRBD2. With 10 bases clipped from V and 16 bases from J, the junction kept 15 bases outside the gene matches. Per the germline V gene, CDR1 is LNHDA and CDR2 is SQIVND (reference sequence). The CDR3 loop spans 13 amino acids.

DNA for the CDR3: TGTGCCAGCAGCGTTTCAGGACTAGACCAAGAGACCCAGTACTTC. This encodes CASSVSGLDQETQYF. This chain connects TRBV9 to TRBJ2-5, with 7 bases aligning to TRBD2. The junction had 4 bases not matched to a gene; V was cut back by 2 bases and J by 0 bases. The CDR3 is 15 amino acids. Germline CDR1 is SGDLS and CDR2 is YYNGEE.

The genes are TRBV11-3 and TRBJ2-3, with TRBD2 matching 7 bases. V lost 5 bases and J lost 0; bases outside the gene matches: 8. CDR1 SGHNT and CDR2 YENEEA come from the germline V gene. This CDR3 spans 16 amino acids. As DNA, the CDR3 is TGTGCCAGCAGCGCCGGGGACTACTCTAGCACAGATACGCAGTATTTT. Its translation: CASSAGDYSSTDTQYF.

The rearrangement uses TRBV10-3 and TRBJ1-3, with D uncertain. Germline CDR1 reads ENHRY; CDR2 reads SYGVKD. V lost 0 bases, J lost 0 bases, and 9 bases lay in between. The CDR3 contains 16 residues. For the CDR3, the DNA is TGTGCCATCAGTGAGTCGAACGGTTTCTCTGGAAACACCATATATTTT. This gives the protein CAISESNGFSGNTIYF.

The CDR3: CASSPPPYEKLFF. The CDR3 DNA reads TGTGCCAGCAGCCCCCCCCCATATGAAAAACTGTTTTTT. The chain has TRBV27 and TRBJ1-4; D unclear. V was cut by 6 bases and J by 6 bases, with 11 bases left in between. The CDR3 is 13 amino acids. Looked up from germline, CDR1 is MNHEY and CDR2 is SMNVEV (reference sequence).

This clone was observed a single time. The gene calls are TRBV29-1 and TRBJ2-7, with a possible D match to TRBD2 (5 bases). Per the germline V gene, CDR1 is SQVTM and CDR2 is ANQGSEA. With 4 bases removed from V and 3 bases from J, the gap between germline ends came to 16 bases. The CDR3 is 14 amino acids. The CDR3 nucleotides are TGCAGCGTTGGTTCTAGCCTACCCCACTACGAGCAGTACTTC. Translating it yields CSVGSSLPHYEQYF.

The chain joins TRBV7-2 to TRBJ2-2; 11 bases match TRBD1. V gave up 1 base and J gave up 7 bases; unmatched junction bases: 2. Looked up from germline, CDR1 is SGHTA and CDR2 is FQGNSA. The length of the CDR3 is 15 residues. CDR3 amino acids: CASSLGTGGHGELFF. The DNA of the CDR3 is TGTGCCAGCAGCTTAGGGACAGGGGGCCACGGGGAGCTGTTTTTT. Full variable domain (rest looked up from reference TRBV7-2 and TRBJ2-2): GAGVSQSPSNKVTEKGKDVELRCDPISGHTALYWYRQSLGQGLEFLIYFQGNSAPDKSGLPSDRFSAERTGGSVSTLTIQRTQQEDSAVYLCASSLGTGGHGELFFGEGSRLTVL.

This CDR3 is CASRRLAASYEQYF. CDR3 nucleotides: TGTGCCAGCAGGCGACTAGCGGCCTCCTACGAGCAGTACTTC. The genes are TRBV28 and TRBJ2-7; 9 bases are shared with TRBD2. CDR1 is MDHEN, CDR2 SYDVKM, per germline. The CDR3 extends over 14 amino acids. After removal of 6 bases from V and 0 bases from J, the junction contained 3 bases not matched to a gene.

CDR3 nucleotide sequence: TGTGCCAGCAGTCCCACCCCATCCAGGGTTGAATATGGAAACACCATATATTTT. This sequence encodes CASSPTPSRVEYGNTIYF. The chain carries TRBV27 and TRBJ1-3; TRBD1 is a possible D gene (5 bases). The V gene lost 5 bases and the J gene lost 3 bases, with 23 bases spanning the gap. CDR3 length: 18 residues. The germline V gene has CDR1 MNHEY and CDR2 SMNVEV (reference sequence).

The chain is built from TRBV5-6 and TRBJ1-1; D is unclear. V dropped 0 bases and J dropped 0 bases, with 6 bases sitting between them. This CDR3 is 14 amino acids long. CDR1 is SGHDT and CDR2 is YYEEEE in the germline V gene. The CDR3 bases are TGTGCCAGCAGCTTGGGGCAGGTGAACACTGAAGCTTTCTTT. The encoded protein is CASSLGQVNTEAFF.